The 13 T cell receptor beta chains listed next were all sequenced from one sample in a study of shared clonotypes between healthy human individuals. Method: immunoSEQ multiplex PCR; TCRdb's copy keeps in-frame clones and lacks some. The sample carries 2 million to 2.5 million clones, around 93% recorded once. Sequencing was done on a sample of naive CD4+ T cells from PBMCs. Subset defined: CD45RA+ positively selected. These receptors were collected from a man between 18 and 35 years old in good health. Some clones in this sample may be carry-over from other donors' samples.

The V call is TRBV28, the J call TRBJ2-7; D gene uncertain. V was clipped by 3 bases and J by 5 bases, with 11 bases between them. Germline assignment: CDR1 MDHEN and CDR2 SYDVKM. The CDR3 extends over 13 amino acids. CDR3 in DNA: TGTGCCAGCAGTTTGGATAGCCACCACGAGCAGTACTTC. Its protein product is CASSLDSHHEQYF. The complete variable domain, with remaining parts taken from reference TRBV28 and TRBJ2-7, reads DVKVTQSSRYLVKRTGEKVFLECVQDMDHENMFWYRQDPGLGLRLIYFSYDVKMKEKGDIPEGYSVSREKKERFSLILESASTNQTSMYLCASSLDSHHEQYFGPGTRLTVT.

V and J are TRBV9 and TRBJ2-7; TRBD1 agrees at 9 bases. CDR3 length: 15 residues. Germline V gene sequence: CDR1 SGDLS, CDR2 YYNGEE. After removal of 8 bases from V and 0 bases from J, the junction contained 9 bases not matched to a gene. The CDR3 spells CASGKETGGSYEQYF. CDR3 coding DNA: TGTGCCAGTGGGAAGGAGACAGGGGGCTCCTACGAGCAGTACTTC.

The chain joins TRBV11-3 to TRBJ2-5; 14 bases match TRBD2. In germline, CDR1 is SGHNT, CDR2 YENEEA. The ends lost 5 bases at V and 2 bases at J; junction bases unmatched: 7. CDR3 length: 17 amino acids. The chain's CDR3 is CASSPGTSGSGQETQYF. As DNA, the CDR3 is TGTGCCAGCAGCCCGGGGACTAGCGGGAGTGGGCAAGAGACCCAGTACTTC.

This rearrangement joins TRBV7-3 to TRBJ2-3; perhaps TRBD1 as D (6 bases). The CDR3 spans 17 residues. The V gene's germline CDR1 is SGHTA and CDR2 FQGTGA. V was trimmed by 5 bases and J by 0 bases, leaving 18 bases between them. The DNA of the CDR3 is TGTGCCAGCAGCGCCTCCCGACAGGCAACTAGCACAGATACGCAGTATTTT. It codes for CASSASRQATSTDTQYF.

J is TRBJ2-7 and V is TRBV6-5; the match to TRBD2 covers 12 bases. The CDR3 is 14 amino acids. Germline V CDR1 and CDR2: MNHEY, SVGAGI. The V segment lost 6 bases and the J segment 3 bases; nucleotides outside the gene matches: 3. CDR3 nucleotides: TGTGCCAGCAGACCGACTAGCGGGAGCTACGAGCAGTACTTC. It yields the protein CASRPTSGSYEQYF.

This clone was recorded once. The CDR3 reads CASSSDTRGGDIQYF. The CDR3 nucleotides read TGTGCCAGCAGTTCCGACACCCGAGGCGGGGACATTCAGTACTTC. The V gene is TRBV28, the J gene TRBJ2-4; the D gene is possibly TRBD2 (6 bases). CDR1 is MDHEN and CDR2 is SYDVKM in the germline V gene. This CDR3 comprises 15 residues. Trimming removed 4 bases from V and 8 bases from J, with 18 bases in between. Full variable domain (outside the CDR3, taken from reference TRBV28 and TRBJ2-4): DVKVTQSSRYLVKRTGEKVFLECVQDMDHENMFWYRQDPGLGLRLIYFSYDVKMKEKGDIPEGYSVSREKKERFSLILESASTNQTSMYLCASSSDTRGGDIQYFGAGTRLSVL.

The genes are TRBV29-1 and TRBJ1-1, with 7 bases that match TRBD1. V lost 6 bases to trimming and J lost 3 bases; unmatched junction nucleotides: 7. CDR3 length: 13 amino acids. Germline V lookup: CDR1 SQVTM, CDR2 ANQGSEA. The CDR3 coding sequence is TGCAGCGTCCTACAGGGGAGGTACACTGAAGCTTTCTTT. Residues: CSVLQGRYTEAFF.

With regard to this clone: The identical CDR3 is also encoded by other nucleotide sequences in the sample. Here the CDR3 reads CASSQDLAGKDTQYF. For the CDR3, the DNA is TGTGCCAGCAGCCAAGATCTAGCGGGAAAGGATACGCAGTATTTT. This chain uses TRBV4-2 with TRBJ2-3; 9 positions match TRBD2. The trim removed 0 bases at V and 6 bases at J, leaving 4 bases unmatched. This CDR3 is 15 amino acids long. Germline V gives CDR1 LGHNA, CDR2 YNFKEQ.

The chain carries TRBV9 and TRBJ2-3; TRBD1 agrees at 7 bases. CDR3 length: 17 amino acids. In germline, CDR1 is SGDLS, CDR2 YYNGEE. V shed 1 base and J 2 bases; nucleotides not matched to a gene: 10. As DNA, the CDR3 is TGTGCCAGCAGCGTAAGTGGGACCGGGACAGTCACAGATACGCAGTATTTT. Translation: CASSVSGTGTVTDTQYF.

This clone was counted only a few times. The sample has other DNA sequences that encode this CDR3 too. CDR3 nucleotides: TGTGCCAGCAGCGACCCCAATCAGCCCCAGCATTTT. Protein: CASSDPNQPQHF. The chain joins TRBV6-5 to TRBJ1-5; D unresolved. The CDR3 is made up of 12 amino acids. Germline-derived CDR1 and CDR2 are MNHEY and SVGAGI. V was cut by 6 bases and J by 3 bases, with 6 bases left in between.

V gene TRBV7-9 combines with J gene TRBJ2-3; possibly TRBD1 for D (5 bases). The CDR3 covers 15 residues. CDR1 and CDR2 (germline): SEHNR, FQNEAQ (reference sequence). The V end was cut by 2 bases, the J end by 3 bases, with 12 bases between. CDR3 protein: CASSLTGQGTDTQYF. CDR3 nucleotide sequence: TGTGCCAGCAGCTTAACAGGCCAGGGTACAGATACGCAGTATTTT.

The chain couples TRBV27 to TRBJ2-7, with 8 bases aligning to TRBD1. V lost 5 bases to trimming and J lost 5 bases; unmatched junction nucleotides: 11. The CDR3 contains 15 residues. Germline lookup yields CDR1 MNHEY and CDR2 SMNVEV (reference sequence). CDR3 in amino acids: CASSAYDRGEDEQYF. The DNA of the CDR3 is TGTGCCAGCAGTGCCTATGACAGGGGAGAGGACGAGCAGTACTTC.

This clone was seen once. The chain couples TRBV4-1 to TRBJ2-7; 7 positions match TRBD2. V trimming: 5 bases; J trimming: 1 base; junction bases outside the gene matches: 8. The germline gives CDR1 MGHRA, CDR2 YSYEKL. The CDR3 loop spans 15 amino acids. CDR3 residues: CASSSVGRGSYEQYF. In DNA, the CDR3 is TGCGCCAGCAGCTCCGTGGGGAGGGGATCCTACGAGCAGTACTTC.